A single sample is the source of the 15 T cell receptor beta chains below, sequenced in a study of blood T cell repertoires in COVID-19. Method: immunoSEQ multiplex PCR; TCRdb's copy keeps in-frame clones and lacks some. There are some 170,000 clones in the sample; approximately 80% occur only once, and less than 9.5% lies in the top ten. Sample: peripheral blood. The receptors stem from a man aged 55 to 70 with acute or convalescent COVID-19.

This clone was counted only a few times. The V gene is TRBV19, the J gene TRBJ1-1; 9 bases match TRBD1. This CDR3 spans 14 amino acids. J lost 7 bases, V lost 6 bases, and 9 bases had no gene match. Germline loops: CDR1 LNHDA, CDR2 SQIVND (reference sequence). The CDR3 region has the DNA TGTGCCAGTAGAAGGATTGGACAGGGGTTTGAAGCTTTCTTT. Protein: CASRRIGQGFEAFF.

The chain joins TRBV4-3 to TRBJ2-3; unclear D gene. Trimming left V 0 bases short and J 2 bases short, with 12 bases between. Germline assignment: CDR1 LGHNA and CDR2 YSLEER. The CDR3 sequence is 16 residues long. CDR3 coding DNA: TGCGCCAGCAGCCAAGACCGGGTCGGTAACACAGATACGCAGTATTTT. It translates to CASSQDRVGNTDTQYF.

V is TRBV5-6 and J is TRBJ1-5; 7 bases line up with TRBD1. Germline CDR1 reads SGHDT; CDR2 reads YYEEEE. V was pared by 4 bases and J by 4 bases, with 5 bases of the junction left unmatched. This CDR3 is built from 14 residues. CDR3 sequence: CASSAGQLNQPQHF. CDR3 sequence (DNA): TGTGCCAGCAGCGCGGGACAGCTGAATCAGCCCCAGCATTTT.

This clone showed up just a few times. V usage is TRBV4-2 and J usage is TRBJ1-5; D remains ambiguous. Trimming cost V 0 bases and J 6 bases, with 15 bases left between them. Germline assignment: CDR1 LGHNA and CDR2 YNFKEQ. The CDR3 is made up of 16 amino acids. CDR3: CASSQEGSGYGQPQHF. Here the CDR3 DNA reads TGTGCCAGCAGCCAAGAGGGATCGGGGTACGGTCAGCCCCAGCATTTT.

This chain joins TRBV2 and TRBJ1-5; the D is unclear. Germline V CDR1 and CDR2: SNHLY, FYNNEI. This CDR3 is 17 amino acids long. V dropped 2 bases and J dropped 0 bases, with 14 bases sitting between them. Written as DNA, the CDR3 is TGTGCCAGCAGTGAACGGGTGACTGGGTATAGCAATCAGCCCCAGCATTTT. It codes for CASSERVTGYSNQPQHF.

The rearrangement joins TRBV11-2 to TRBJ1-2; TRBD1 is a possible D gene (6 bases). The CDR3 totals 14 residues. V lost 2 bases and J lost 8, with 15 bases in between. CDR1 SGHAT and CDR2 FQNNGV come from the germline V gene. DNA for the CDR3: TGTGCCAGCAGCTTATACTCGGGGGGCCCCGGCTACACCTTC. Translated: CASSLYSGGPGYTF.

There are a few counts of this clone. The V and J genes are TRBV5-1 and TRBJ2-2; 7 bases line up with TRBD1. The CDR3 totals 16 residues. J gave up 6 bases and V 2 bases, and 10 bases lay outside the gene matches. Germline-derived CDR1 and CDR2 are SGHRS and YFSETQ. CDR3 region: CASSLRQGSTSGELFF. The CDR3 DNA reads TGCGCCAGCAGCTTACGACAGGGCTCGACGTCCGGGGAGCTGTTTTTT.

This chain uses TRBV7-9 with TRBJ1-1, with D uncertain. Germline CDR1 is SEHNR and CDR2 is FQNEAQ (reference sequence). Trimming removed 3 bases from V and 6 bases from J, with 5 bases in between. This CDR3 has 11 amino acids. In DNA, the CDR3 is TGTGCCAGCAGCTTCGCGCCTGAAGCTTTCTTT. This codes for CASSFAPEAFF.

The chain carries TRBV5-8 and TRBJ2-7; 8 nucleotides match TRBD1. CDR1 and CDR2 from the germline V gene are SGHTS and YDEGEE. Trimming took 0 bases from V and 5 from J; bases not matched to a gene: 7. The CDR3 spans 15 residues. In DNA, the CDR3 is TGTGCCAGCAGCTTGGCCGGACAGGGAAATGACGAGCAGTACTTC. Translation: CASSLAGQGNDEQYF.

This clone has ten or more counts. V is TRBV30 and J is TRBJ2-7; 8 positions agree with TRBD1. Germline CDR1 is GTSNPN and CDR2 is SVGIG (reference sequence). V gave up 0 bases and J gave up 12 bases; unmatched junction bases: 10. The CDR3 covers 13 residues. The CDR3 nucleotides read TGTGCCTGGAGTGTATTATCCGGACAGGGCAGGTACTTC. Residues: CAWSVLSGQGRYF.

The V gene is TRBV5-4, the J gene TRBJ1-2; 7 bases line up with TRBD1. There are 14 residues in the CDR3. V gave up 4 bases and J gave up 3 bases; unmatched junction bases: 6. Germline CDR1 reads SGHNT; CDR2 reads YYREEE (reference sequence). The CDR3: CASSPGTAHYGYTF. The CDR3 DNA reads as TGTGCCAGCAGCCCGGGGACAGCGCACTATGGCTACACCTTC.

This clone has just a few counts. The chain employs TRBV5-1 and TRBJ1-5; 8 positions agree with TRBD1. Germline loops: CDR1 SGHRS, CDR2 YFSETQ. This CDR3 comprises 17 residues. After removal of 0 bases from V and 3 bases from J, the junction contained 8 bases not matched to a gene. CDR3 DNA: TGCGCCAGCAGCTTGGACGGACAGGGAAGCGACAATCAGCCCCAGCATTTT. It is translated as CASSLDGQGSDNQPQHF.

The J gene is TRBJ2-1, the V gene TRBV9; 8 bases line up with TRBD1. CDR3 length: 14 amino acids. After removal of 0 bases from V and 6 bases from J, the junction contained 2 bases not matched to a gene. CDR1 is SGDLS, CDR2 YYNGEE, per germline. CDR3 loop: CASSVGDRGNEQFF. The CDR3 bases are TGTGCCAGCAGCGTAGGAGACAGGGGCAATGAGCAGTTCTTC.

The chain has TRBV12-3 or TRBV12-4 and TRBJ2-1; the D is unclear. This CDR3 contains 13 residues. Deletions cut 3 bases from V and 8 bases from J, with 11 bases between. Here the CDR3 reads CASSFGNRDEQFF. The CDR3 coding sequence is TGTGCCAGCAGTTTTGGCAACCGGGATGAGCAGTTCTTC.

The rearrangement links TRBV19 to TRBJ1-1, with 8 bases fitting TRBD1. Germline CDR1 reads LNHDA; CDR2 reads SQIVND (reference sequence). The CDR3 consists of 12 residues. V shed 10 bases and J 4 bases; nucleotides not matched to a gene: 5. The CDR3 region has the DNA TGTGCCACCCGACAGGGGAGCACTGAAGCTTTCTTT. Translating gives CATRQGSTEAFF.